This entry is about one T cell receptor (beta chain). CDR1 and CDR2 (germline): KGHSH, LQKENI. V dropped 2 bases and J dropped 5; count of bases not matched to a gene: 6. The CDR3 spans 15 residues. Assay used: immunoSEQ multiplex PCR; TCRdb lists only in-frame clones, some missing. The repertoire consists of over 200,000 clones, with less than 90% occurring once and the leading ten covering approximately 6.8%. The record originates from a study of blood T cell repertoires in COVID-19. Source material: PBMCs or T cells enriched from blood (not recorded which). V gene TRBV18 combines with J gene TRBJ2-1; the match to TRBD2 covers 7 bases. The receptor was isolated from a woman between 35 and 50 years old who had recovered from COVID-19. CDR3 loop: CASSPGLAANNEQFF. CDR3 in DNA: TGTGCCAGCTCACCAGGGCTAGCGGCGAACAATGAGCAGTTCTTC.